This T cell receptor (beta chain) was recorded in a study of blood T cell repertoires in COVID-19. On the study more broadly: Some COVID-19 samples were acute and others convalescent; all came from the United States, Italy and Spain. Sources were T cells, B-cell-depleted T cells, or PBMCs; the material itself was cDNA or gDNA.

Methods used by the authors: Estimates of nucleated cell counts were drawn from the amplification of reference gene primers. Assay: immunoSEQ multiplex PCR; the TCRdb copy retains only in-frame clones and omits some. V and J calls and clone size are those listed in that table; D and trimming were worked out from the DNA. The repertoire includes roughly 190,000 clones, 75% to 90% of them detected once, and 7.5% to 9.5% sits in the top ten. V shed 3 bases and J shed 5 bases, with 6 bases lying between them. The germline gives CDR1 KGHSH, CDR2 LQKENI. CDR3 size: 12 residues. The V call is TRBV18, the J call TRBJ2-3, with D perhaps matching TRBD2 (5 bases). The specimen was peripheral blood. The clonotype comes from an older woman with acute or convalescent COVID-19. The CDR3 here is CASSPEGDTQYF. CDR3 in DNA: TGTGCCAGCTCACCCGAGGGAGATACGCAGTATTTT. The variable domain in full, completed from reference TRBV18 and TRBJ2-3, reads NAGVMQNPRHLVRRRGQEARLRCSPMKGHSHVYWYRQLPEEGLKFMVYLQKENIIDESGMPKERFSAEFPKEGPSILRIQQVVRGDSAAYFCASSPEGDTQYFGPGTRLTVL.